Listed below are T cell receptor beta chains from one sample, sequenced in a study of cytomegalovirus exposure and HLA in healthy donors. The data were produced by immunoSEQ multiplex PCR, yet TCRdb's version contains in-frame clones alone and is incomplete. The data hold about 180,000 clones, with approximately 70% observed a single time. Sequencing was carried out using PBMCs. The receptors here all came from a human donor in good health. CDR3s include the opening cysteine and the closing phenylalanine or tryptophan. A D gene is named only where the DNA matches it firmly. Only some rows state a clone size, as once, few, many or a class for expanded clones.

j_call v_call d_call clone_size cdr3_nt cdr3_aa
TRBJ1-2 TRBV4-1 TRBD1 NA TGCGCCAGCAGCCAAAGGGACAGGGGATCCTATGGCTACACCTTC CASSQRDRGSYGYTF
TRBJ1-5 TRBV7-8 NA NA TGTGCCAGCAGCGCCGGCAGGGAAGGCAATCAGCCCCAGCATTTT CASSAGREGNQPQHF
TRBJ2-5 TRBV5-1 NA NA TGCGCCAGCAGCACCCAGGCTAGCTACAAAGAGACCCAGTACTTC CASSTQASYKETQYF
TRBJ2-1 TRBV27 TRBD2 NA TGTGCCGCCCGACTAGCGGGGAACTACAATGAGCAGTTCTTC CAARLAGNYNEQFF
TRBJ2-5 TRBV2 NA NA TGTGCCAGCATTAACAGGGCTGAGACCCAGTACTTC CASINRAETQYF
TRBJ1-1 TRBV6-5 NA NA TGTGCCAGCAGTTACTCGGTAGGGGTTACTGAAGCTTTCTTT CASSYSVGVTEAFF
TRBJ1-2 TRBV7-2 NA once TGTGCCAGCAGCCCGACGGGGGACGGAGCTAACTATGGCTACACCTTC CASSPTGDGANYGYTF
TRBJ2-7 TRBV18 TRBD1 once TGTGCCAGCTCCCCGGGACAGGGAATCAACGAGCAGTACTTC CASSPGQGINEQYF
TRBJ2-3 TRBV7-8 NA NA TGTGCCAGCAGCTTAGAGGGGAGCACAGATACGCAGTATTTT CASSLEGSTDTQYF
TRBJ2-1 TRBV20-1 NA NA TGCAGTGCTAGAAGTGAGGTAGAGCAGTTCTTC CSARSEVEQFF
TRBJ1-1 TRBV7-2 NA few TGTGCCAGCAGCCGGACTCAGGTAATAGACACTGAAGCTTTCTTT CASSRTQVIDTEAFF
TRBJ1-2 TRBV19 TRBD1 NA TGTACCAGCACACCAGGAAACTACAGGGGGCGGAATGGCTACACCTTC CTSTPGNYRGRNGYTF
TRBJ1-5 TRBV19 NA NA TGTGCCAGTAGTACTTACAGAAATCAGCCCCAGCATTTT CASSTYRNQPQHF
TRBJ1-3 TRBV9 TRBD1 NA TGTGCCAGCAGCGTAGCTTCGACAGGGCTAGGAAACACCATATATTTT CASSVASTGLGNTIYF
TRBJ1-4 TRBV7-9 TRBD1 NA TGTGCCAGCAGCGCCGCCGGGACAGGGGGCGAAAAACTGTTTTTT CASSAAGTGGEKLFF
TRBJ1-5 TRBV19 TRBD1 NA TGTGCCAGTTGTCCCAGGGACAGGGGGAAAGGGCCCCAGCATTTT CASCPRDRGKGPQHF
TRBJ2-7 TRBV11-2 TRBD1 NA TGTGCCAGCAGCCTGCCGGGACAGGGCTACGAGCAGTACTTC CASSLPGQGYEQYF
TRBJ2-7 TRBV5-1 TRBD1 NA TGCGCCAGCAGCTTGGAATATCGACAGGGTGCAGTCGAGCAGTACTTC CASSLEYRQGAVEQYF
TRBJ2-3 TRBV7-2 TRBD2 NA TGTGCCAGCAGCTACAGGCCTAGCGGGGGGTTAACCACAGATACGCAGTATTTT CASSYRPSGGLTTDTQYF
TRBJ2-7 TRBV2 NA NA TGTGCCAGCAGTGGAGAGGGCGGCGAGCAGTACTTC CASSGEGGEQYF
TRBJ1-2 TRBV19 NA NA TGTGCCAGTACCTTCGACAGTCTCGAGTATGGCTACACCTTC CASTFDSLEYGYTF
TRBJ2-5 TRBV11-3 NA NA TGTGCCAGCAGTCTTGACTCGAGCGGGTTTGAGACCCAGTACTTC CASSLDSSGFETQYF
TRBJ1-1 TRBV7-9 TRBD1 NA TGTGCCAGCAGCTTAGGCCAGGGACAGATGAACACTGAAGCTTTCTTT CASSLGQGQMNTEAFF
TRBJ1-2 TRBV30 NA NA TGTGCCTGGAGTGTACAGGGCGGCCGGAGCTACACCTTC CAWSVQGGRSYTF
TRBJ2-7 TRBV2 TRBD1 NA TGTGCCAGCAGTGAAAAGGTAAGGGGACAGGGGGCGCACCGACTATTCTACGAGCAGTACTTC CASSEKVRGQGAHRLFYEQYF
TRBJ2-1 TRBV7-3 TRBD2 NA TGTGCCAGCAGCTCGGGGCTAGCGGGGGGGCGGGATGAGCAGTTCTTC CASSSGLAGGRDEQFF
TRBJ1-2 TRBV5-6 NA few TGTGCCAGCAGCCGACAGGTGGGAGACTATGGCTACACCTTC CASSRQVGDYGYTF
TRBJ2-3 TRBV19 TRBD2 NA TGTGCCAGTAGTATACATGGACTAGCGGGTGGCTCTGATACGCAGTATTTT CASSIHGLAGGSDTQYF
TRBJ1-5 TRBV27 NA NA TGTGCCAGCAGTCCGGGAACACGGAGCAATCAGCCCCAGCATTTT CASSPGTRSNQPQHF
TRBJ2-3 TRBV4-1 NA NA TGCGCCAGCAGCCAAGATGGGGGAGGTGGGGCGGATACGCAGTATTTT CASSQDGGGGADTQYF
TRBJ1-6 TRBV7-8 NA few TGTGCCAGCAGCTTCGGAACCGGACAGATTGATTCACCCCTCCACTTT CASSFGTGQIDSPLHF
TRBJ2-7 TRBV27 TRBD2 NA TGTGCCAGCAGTTACCTCCTAGCGGGGGGTGCGGGGGGTGAGCAGTACTTC CASSYLLAGGAGGEQYF